One sample yielded the 17 T cell receptor beta chains listed below, sequenced in a study of blood T cell repertoires in COVID-19. Profiled with immunoSEQ multiplex PCR; TCRdb holds only in-frame clones, not every one. The sample lists about 210,000 clones; approximately 78% were seen once. The sample consisted of peripheral blood. These receptor sequences come from a woman aged 40 to 50 with acute or convalescent COVID-19.

V gene TRBV6-5 combines with J gene TRBJ1-2; D might be TRBD1 (5 bases). The CDR3 loop spans 14 amino acids. Germline CDR1 reads MNHEY; CDR2 reads SVGAGI. The ends were cut back, 5 bases at V and 2 bases at J, with 12 bases in the middle. The CDR3 DNA is TGTGCCAGCAGTACAGGTGGGGCAAACTATGGCTACACCTTC. As protein: CASSTGGANYGYTF.

This rearrangement joins TRBV19 to TRBJ2-7, with D maybe TRBD1 (6 bases). CDR1 and CDR2 (germline): LNHDA, SQIVND (reference sequence). The germline V and J ends were trimmed by 7 bases and 2 bases, with 15 bases remaining between them. CDR3 length equals 14 residues. CDR3 in amino acids: CASMEAGAPYEQYF. The CDR3 DNA reads TGTGCCAGTATGGAGGCAGGGGCCCCCTACGAGCAGTACTTC.

The chain carries TRBV5-6 and TRBJ2-3, with TRBD2 matching 8 bases. In germline, CDR1 is SGHDT, CDR2 YYEEEE. The CDR3 extends over 16 amino acids. The J segment lost 6 bases and the V segment lost 3 bases, leaving 12 bases of the junction unmatched. Written as DNA, the CDR3 is TGTGCCAGCAGCTCGAGGGGGGTAGCGGGGTTTGATACGCAGTATTTT. As protein: CASSSRGVAGFDTQYF.

This sequence joins TRBV10-3 and TRBJ2-1; D perhaps matches TRBD2 (5 bases). The CDR3 loop spans 17 amino acids. With 6 bases removed from V and 6 bases from J, the gap between germline ends came to 24 bases. The germline gives CDR1 ENHRY, CDR2 SYGVKD. Written as DNA, the CDR3 is TGTGCCATCAGCCACGCCGGGATCCTGTCGGTTGGCAATGAGCAGTTCTTC. Amino acid sequence: CAISHAGILSVGNEQFF.

In its sample, this clone was seen many times. CDR3 coding DNA: TGCGCCAGCAGCTTGGTGGCGGGGGGGCTGTTCGAGCAGTACTTC. As protein: CASSLVAGGLFEQYF. The gene calls are TRBV5-1 and TRBJ2-7, with 9 bases that match TRBD2. Germline trimming cut 0 bases from V and 6 bases from J; bases unmatched to any gene: 7. This CDR3 region has 15 residues. Germline CDR1 is SGHRS and CDR2 is YFSETQ.

The V and J genes are TRBV24-1 and TRBJ2-3; possible D gene TRBD2, 5 bases. This CDR3 region has 16 residues. Germline CDR1 reads KGHDR; CDR2 reads SFDVKD. V gave up 3 bases and J gave up 3 bases, with 15 bases separating them. The CDR3 sequence is CATSDPRGRLTDTQYF. The CDR3 DNA reads as TGTGCCACCAGTGATCCGCGTGGGAGACTTACAGATACGCAGTATTTT.

This clone was seen a single time. The chain couples TRBV2 to TRBJ2-2, with 7 bases identical to TRBD2. The length of the CDR3 is 15 residues. V lost 4 bases and J lost 4; bases outside the gene matches: 6. Germline assignment: CDR1 SNHLY and CDR2 FYNNEI. CDR3 in amino acids: CASSVGAGFTGELFF. The CDR3 coding sequence is TGTGCCAGCAGTGTAGGAGCGGGGTTCACCGGGGAGCTGTTTTTT. Full variable domain (rest looked up from reference TRBV2 and TRBJ2-2): EPEVTQTPSHQVTQMGQEVILRCVPISNHLYFYWYRQILGQKVEFLVSFYNNEISEKSEIFDDQFSVERPDGSNFTLKIRSTKLEDSAMYFCASSVGAGFTGELFFGEGSRLTVL.

This sequence joins TRBV6-1 and TRBJ2-1; 10 nucleotides line up with TRBD2. J lost 7 bases, V lost 1 base, and 19 bases had no gene match. CDR1 MNHNS and CDR2 SASEGT come from the germline V gene. The CDR3 contains 20 residues. The CDR3 sequence: CASSEEVIKRPSGRGNEQFF. The DNA of the CDR3 is TGTGCCAGCAGTGAAGAAGTGATAAAGAGACCTAGCGGGAGAGGGAATGAGCAGTTCTTC.

The rearrangement joins TRBV15 to TRBJ2-7; 8 bases are a match to TRBD1. From germline, CDR1 is LNHNV and CDR2 YYDKDF (reference sequence). This CDR3 has 14 residues. V trimming: 3 bases; J trimming: 3 bases; junction bases outside the gene matches: 4. In nucleotides, the CDR3 is TGTGCCACCAGCAGGGACAGGGCGAACTACGAGCAGTACTTC. The encoded protein is CATSRDRANYEQYF.

The V gene is TRBV28, the J gene TRBJ2-1; 10 nucleotides line up with TRBD2. Trimming removed 4 bases from V and 2 bases from J; junction bases left unmatched: 23. Germline CDR1 and CDR2: MDHEN and SYDVKM. The CDR3 has 22 amino acids. The CDR3 coding sequence is TGTGCCAGCAGTTCCCAAACATTGCTAGCGGGGGCCCCAAAATCCACCTACAATGAGCAGTTCTTC. This translates into CASSSQTLLAGAPKSTYNEQFF.

This chain links TRBV5-1 with TRBJ2-7, with TRBD2 as a possible D gene (6 bases). Trimming stripped 0 bases from V and 3 bases from J, with 13 bases between. Germline V lookup: CDR1 SGHRS, CDR2 YFSETQ. This CDR3 has 15 amino acids. The chain's CDR3 is CASSLGGGYNYEQYF. The CDR3 DNA reads as TGCGCCAGCAGCTTGGGTGGAGGGTACAACTACGAGCAGTACTTC.

The V and J genes are TRBV30 and TRBJ2-1; D possibly corresponds to TRBD2 (7 bases). Trimming stripped 0 bases from V and 5 bases from J, with 14 bases between. The CDR3 spans 15 residues. Looked up from germline, CDR1 is GTSNPN and CDR2 is SVGIG (reference sequence). In DNA form, the CDR3 reads TGTGCCTGGAGTGTAAGGGGGAGGGCCAACAATGAGCAGTTCTTC. Its protein is CAWSVRGRANNEQFF.

The chain employs TRBV20-1 and TRBJ2-7; D might be TRBD2 (6 bases). V dropped 3 bases and J dropped 6 bases, with 12 bases sitting between them. CDR3 length: 12 amino acids. Germline assignment: CDR1 DFQATT and CDR2 SNEGSKA (reference sequence). The CDR3 loop is CSASSRGFEQYF. Here the CDR3 DNA reads TGCAGTGCTAGTAGCCGGGGGTTCGAGCAGTACTTC.

The J gene is TRBJ2-1, the V gene TRBV29-1; D perhaps matches TRBD1 (6 bases). The CDR3 consists of 14 residues. CDR1 and CDR2 (germline): SQVTM, ANQGSEA. V was trimmed by 7 bases and J by 8 bases, leaving 21 bases between them. CDR3 bases: TGCAGCGCCCCCCCTGTCGGACAGTGGGATGAGCAGTTCTTC. This codes for CSAPPVGQWDEQFF.

This rearrangement joins TRBV4-3 to TRBJ2-1, with unresolved D. The CDR3 covers 14 residues. Germline V lookup: CDR1 LGHNA, CDR2 YSLEER. With 1 base removed from V and 4 bases from J, the gap between germline ends came to 8 bases. In DNA form, the CDR3 reads TGCGCCAGCAGCCAAGCAACTAATTACAATGAGCAGTTCTTC. Translating gives CASSQATNYNEQFF.

This clone was seen a few times. This rearrangement joins TRBV9 to TRBJ2-5; 7 bases are a match to TRBD2. This CDR3 is 12 amino acids long. Germline V CDR1 and CDR2: SGDLS, YYNGEE. Unmatched junction bases numbered 7, after V lost 10 bases and J lost 4 bases. The CDR3 bases are TGTGCCCCCGGGGAGGGAGGAGAGACCCAGTACTTC. Protein product: CAPGEGGETQYF.

The chain is built from TRBV12-5 and TRBJ2-7; 7 nucleotides line up with TRBD1. The J segment lost 2 bases and the V segment lost 4 bases, leaving 11 bases of the junction unmatched. Germline loops: CDR1 LGHNT, CDR2 FRNRAP. The CDR3 length is 16 residues. The CDR3 DNA sequence: TGTGCTAGTGGTTCCCCTTTGGGACAGTCCACCTACGAGCAGTACTTC. Encoded protein: CASGSPLGQSTYEQYF.